The next 14 T cell receptor beta chains were all read from a single sample in a study of T cell changes during pregnancy in multiple sclerosis. Using immunoSEQ multiplex PCR, the repertoire was profiled, and TCRdb retains in-frame clones only, with some absent. Here the sample spans about 97,000 clones, 90% being singletons. Source: peripheral blood, taken in the second trimester of pregnancy. These receptors originate from a female donor in good health, enrolled as a control in a pregnancy study.

This chain links TRBV15 with TRBJ2-1, with 8 bases lining up with TRBD1. Trimming removed 4 bases from V and 10 bases from J; junction bases left unmatched: 9. The length of the CDR3 is 14 residues. Germline-derived CDR1 and CDR2 are LNHNV and YYDKDF (reference sequence). CDR3 nucleotide sequence: TGTGCCACCAGCACCTCCAGGGGGCTGTACGAGCAGTTCTTC. Its protein product is CATSTSRGLYEQFF.

V and J are TRBV5-1 and TRBJ2-1; possible D gene TRBD1, 5 bases. Trimming removed 5 bases at V and 7 bases at J, with 16 bases between. The CDR3 has 14 amino acids. Germline assignment: CDR1 SGHRS and CDR2 YFSETQ. The CDR3 DNA follows: TGCGCCAGCAGTGGTCAGGGTTTACGGAATGAGCAGTTCTTC. As protein: CASSGQGLRNEQFF.

The rearrangement uses TRBV5-4 and TRBJ2-1; possibly TRBD2 for D (7 bases). CDR1 and CDR2 from the germline V gene are SGHNT and YYREEE (reference sequence). This CDR3 spans 16 amino acids. V was clipped by 7 bases and J by 3 bases, with 20 bases between them. As DNA, the CDR3 is TGTGCCAGCTTCTTGGGGGGGGGCCCTAACTACAATGAGCAGTTCTTC. This gives the protein CASFLGGGPNYNEQFF.

CDR3 sequence (DNA): TGTGCCAGCAGCGGGACAGAGAATTCACCCCTCCACTTT. Its translation is CASSGTENSPLHF. The V gene is TRBV6-1, the J gene TRBJ1-6, with 7 positions matching TRBD1. The CDR3 totals 13 residues. The germline gives CDR1 MNHNS, CDR2 SASEGT. V shed 6 bases, J shed 7 bases, and the junction held 3 bases outside the gene matches.

The genes are TRBV28 and TRBJ2-7, with 8 positions matching TRBD2. The CDR3 loop spans 15 amino acids. Germline loops: CDR1 MDHEN, CDR2 SYDVKM. Trimming at V came to 6 bases and at J to 2 bases, leaving 9 bases not matched to a gene. The CDR3 here is CASSPGASGPYEQYF. In nucleotides, the CDR3 is TGTGCCAGCAGCCCCGGGGCTAGCGGGCCCTACGAGCAGTACTTC.

The chain uses TRBV28 and TRBJ2-1; 9 bases match TRBD2. CDR1 MDHEN and CDR2 SYDVKM come from the germline V gene. This CDR3 is built from 16 residues. The J segment lost 1 base and the V segment lost 6 bases, leaving 7 bases of the junction unmatched. The CDR3 DNA is TGTGCCAGCAGCATCGTAACTAGCGGGTCCTACAATGAGCAGTTCTTC. Amino acids: CASSIVTSGSYNEQFF.

The J gene is TRBJ1-1, the V gene TRBV9; TRBD1 is a possible D gene (6 bases). Per germline, CDR1 SGDLS and CDR2 YYNGEE. The CDR3 contains 13 residues. With 0 bases removed from V and 11 bases from J, the gap between germline ends came to 14 bases. The CDR3 region is CASSVAQGPPAFF. CDR3 in DNA: TGTGCCAGCAGCGTAGCACAGGGACCCCCGGCTTTCTTT.

The count of this clone is one. The rearrangement links TRBV28 to TRBJ1-3, with TRBD1 as a possible D gene (6 bases). The CDR3 sequence is 15 residues long. V was cut by 2 bases and J by 4 bases, with 12 bases left in between. Looked up from germline, CDR1 is MDHEN and CDR2 is SYDVKM. CDR3 amino acids: CASSLNRVGGNTIYF. The CDR3 region has the DNA TGTGCCAGCAGTTTAAACAGGGTGGGAGGAAACACCATATATTTT. The entire variable domain, with the rest obtained from reference TRBV28 and TRBJ1-3, is as follows: DVKVTQSSRYLVKRTGEKVFLECVQDMDHENMFWYRQDPGLGLRLIYFSYDVKMKEKGDIPEGYSVSREKKERFSLILESASTNQTSMYLCASSLNRVGGNTIYFGEGSWLTVV.

The genes are TRBV5-4 and TRBJ2-6, with 12 bases matching TRBD2. This CDR3 is 18 amino acids long. From germline, CDR1 is SGHNT and CDR2 YYREEE (reference sequence). Losses at the gene ends were 2 bases for V and 1 base for J; bases not matched to a gene: 4. The CDR3 region is CASSFGLAGRSGANVLTF. The CDR3 coding sequence is TGTGCCAGCAGCTTCGGACTAGCGGGACGGTCTGGGGCCAACGTCCTGACTTTC.

The chain joins TRBV18 to TRBJ2-3; D is possibly TRBD1 (6 bases). V lost 6 bases, J lost 2 bases, and 12 bases lay in between. This CDR3 spans 14 amino acids. Germline CDR1 reads KGHSH; CDR2 reads LQKENI. The CDR3 nucleotides are TGTGCCAGCTCCCGCGGACAGACCACAGATACGCAGTATTTT. Translating it yields CASSRGQTTDTQYF.

The chain couples TRBV19 to TRBJ1-2; TRBD1 matches 9 bases. This CDR3 contains 15 residues. Germline CDR1 reads LNHDA; CDR2 reads SQIVND (reference sequence). V gave up 2 bases and J gave up 2 bases; unmatched junction bases: 3. The CDR3 sequence is CASSIQGQGNYGYTF. The CDR3 DNA reads as TGTGCCAGTAGTATACAGGGACAGGGCAACTATGGCTACACCTTC.

In regard to this clone: Other DNA sequences in the same sample also yield this CDR3. V usage is TRBV7-9 and J usage is TRBJ1-2, with a tentative D call TRBD1 (5 bases). The CDR3 extends over 14 amino acids. The V end lost 1 base, the J end lost 1 base, and 7 bases lay between the germline ends. Per the germline V gene, CDR1 is SEHNR and CDR2 is FQNEAQ (reference sequence). The CDR3 nucleotides are TGTGCCAGCAGCTTAGTCGGGGGTAACTATGGCTACACCTTC. This translates into CASSLVGGNYGYTF.

This chain connects TRBV5-4 to TRBJ2-2, with 8 bases that match TRBD2. Germline loops: CDR1 SGHNT, CDR2 YYREEE (reference sequence). With 0 bases clipped from V and 3 bases from J, the junction kept 7 bases outside the gene matches. This CDR3 spans 17 amino acids. CDR3 in amino acids: CASSLEFGTRDTGELFF. The DNA for the CDR3 is TGTGCCAGCAGCTTGGAGTTTGGGACTAGAGACACCGGGGAGCTGTTTTTT. Together with reference TRBV5-4 and TRBJ2-2, the CDR3 gives the full variable domain: ETGVTQSPTHLIKTRGQQVTLRCSSQSGHNTVSWYQQALGQGPQFIFQYYREEENGRGNFPPRFSGLQFPNYSSELNVNALELDDSALYLCASSLEFGTRDTGELFFGEGSRLTVL.

The chain joins TRBV5-6 to TRBJ2-7, with 8 bases identical to TRBD1. This CDR3 contains 15 residues. Trimming cost V 0 bases and J 2 bases; bases outside gene matches: 4. The V gene's germline CDR1 is SGHDT and CDR2 YYEEEE. The chain's CDR3 is CASSLGTGGPYEQYF. In nucleotides, the CDR3 is TGTGCCAGCAGCTTGGGAACAGGGGGTCCCTACGAGCAGTACTTC.